The TCR beta chain described here comes from a study of T cells in Graves' hyperthyroidism and ophthalmopathy. TCR beta CDR3 sequences were amplified from RNA transcripts. The HTBI set primed first-round TCR CDR3 RT-PCR. TCRdb processed the multiplex PCR reads anew with MiXCR; each CDR3 protein has one entry. Here the sample spans 600,000 or so distinct CDR3 sequences, 35% to 55% being singletons. The CDR3 length is 11 residues. CDR1 and CDR2 (germline): DFQATT, SNEGSKA (reference sequence). Trimming took 3 bases from V and 6 from J, leaving 8 bases between them. The sequenced sample was peripheral blood or thyroid tissue (not recorded which). This TCR came from a woman aged 18-29 years with Graves' hyperthyroidism. The V and J genes are TRBV20-1 and TRBJ1-2; unclear D gene. CDR3 DNA sequence: TGCAGTGCTAGTTTCGGGGATGGCTACACCTTC. Translation: CSASFGDGYTF.